Sequencing of this T cell receptor beta chain was carried out in a study of T cell repertoires in aging, cancer and after chemotherapy. At the level of the study: The full dataset contained around 10 million TCR reads.

Study-level findings and limits: Age-matched healthy donors had significantly more diverse, less clonal blood TCR repertoires than untreated cancer patients. In cancer patients, declining TCR diversity with age involved lost richness and lost evenness. Rebound thymic output was suggested by rising median generation probability during chemotherapy in each cancer cohort.

The CDR3 has 15 amino acids. With 5 bases clipped from V and 5 bases from J, the junction kept 6 bases outside the gene matches. Peripheral blood genomic DNA, not sorted cells or RNA, was the template. This clonotype was found a few times. Its target is unknown. TRB rearrangements spanning V, D and J were amplified using mixed TRB-A/B primers. TCRdb ran MiXCR on the multiplex PCR reads and lists one entry per CDR3 protein. This sample has fewer than 13,000 distinct CDR3 sequences; 25% to 35% occur once, and the top ten carry 2.5% to 3.5%. This chain uses TRBV12-3 or TRBV12-4 with TRBJ2-5, with TRBD2 matching over 12 bases. The sequenced sample consisted of blood. This sequence originates from a human donor in good health. CDR3: CASSPTSGSLETQYF. DNA for the CDR3: TGTGCCAGCAGTCCGACTAGCGGGAGCCTGGAGACCCAGTACTTC.